The T cell receptor beta chain described here comes from a study of OX40 agonist ivuxolimab in advanced cancers. Points from the study as a whole: Dose levels from 0.1 to 3.0 mg/kg saw CD4+ and CD8+ blood T cells expand clonally by week 6. Partial responders at 0.1-3.0 mg/kg had among the lowest clonal expansion.

This clone has a single count. The antigen is not known. The same CDR3 can be traced to other DNA sequences in this sample. In germline, CDR1 is SGHRS, CDR2 YFSETQ. V was trimmed by 5 bases and J by 0 bases, leaving 11 bases between them. The CDR3 sequence is 14 residues long. Profiled with immunoSEQ multiplex PCR; TCRdb holds only in-frame clones, not every one. The sample lists more than 65,000 clones, about 91% occurring once. The clonotype originates from an adult with an advanced solid tumor such as melanoma, head and neck, liver or kidney cancer. V usage is TRBV5-1 and J usage is TRBJ2-5, with D maybe TRBD2 (5 bases). Sequencing was performed on CD4+ or CD8+ T cells sorted from blood, taken in a trial of the OX40 agonist ivuxolimab. CDR3 sequence (DNA): TGCGCCAGCAGTTTAGGCGGGTACCAAGAGACCCAGTACTTC. Its protein is CASSLGGYQETQYF. Drawing the rest from reference TRBV5-1 and TRBJ2-5, the complete variable domain is KAGVTQTPRYLIKTRGQQVTLSCSPISGHRSVSWYQQTPGQGLQFLFEYFSETQRNKGNFPGRFSGRQFSNSRSEMNVSTLELGDSALYLCASSLGGYQETQYFGPGTRLLVL.